The sequence of this TCR beta chain was determined in a study of cytomegalovirus exposure and HLA in healthy donors. Study-level information: Ancestry clustering placed around four fifths of over 300 genotyped donors in the Caucasian-associated cluster.

After removal of 1 base from V and 8 bases from J, the junction contained 10 bases not matched to a gene. The CDR3 length is 15 residues. Looked up from germline, CDR1 is LGHNA and CDR2 is YNFKEQ. A multiplex PCR was run with 60 Vbeta primers and 13 Jbeta primers. This table comes from immunoSEQ multiplex PCR, and its TCRdb copy is limited to in-frame clones, with some not included. The table has about 180,000 clones, just under 80% seen once; the top ten hold less than 2%. Sequenced: PBMCs. The receptor was isolated from a woman in her twenties or thirties in good health and CMV-seronegative. The chain uses TRBV4-2 and TRBJ1-2, with 7 bases identical to TRBD1. The CDR3 DNA sequence: TGTGCCAGCAGCCAAGTCGGGACAGACGTCGGCGGCTACACCTTC. It yields the protein CASSQVGTDVGGYTF.